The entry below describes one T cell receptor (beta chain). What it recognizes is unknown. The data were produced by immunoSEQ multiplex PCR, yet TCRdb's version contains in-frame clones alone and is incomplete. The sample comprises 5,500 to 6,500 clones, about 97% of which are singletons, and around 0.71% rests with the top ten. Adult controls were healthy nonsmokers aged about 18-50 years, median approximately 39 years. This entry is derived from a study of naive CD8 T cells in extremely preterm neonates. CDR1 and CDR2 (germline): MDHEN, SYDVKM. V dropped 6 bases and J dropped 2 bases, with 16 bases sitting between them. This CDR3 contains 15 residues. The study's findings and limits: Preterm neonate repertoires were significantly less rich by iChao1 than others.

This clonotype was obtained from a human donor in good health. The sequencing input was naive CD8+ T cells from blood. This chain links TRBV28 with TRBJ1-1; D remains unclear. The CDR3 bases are TGTGCCAGCAGCCTCCGGGGAGCGAGAAACACTGAAGCTTTCTTT. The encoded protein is CASSLRGARNTEAFF. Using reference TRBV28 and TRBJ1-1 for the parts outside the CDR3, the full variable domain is DVKVTQSSRYLVKRTGEKVFLECVQDMDHENMFWYRQDPGLGLRLIYFSYDVKMKEKGDIPEGYSVSREKKERFSLILESASTNQTSMYLCASSLRGARNTEAFFGQGTRLTVV.